The subject of this entry is one T cell receptor beta chain. The data are from a study of blood T cell repertoires in COVID-19. Study overall: Donors in the United States, Italy and Spain gave samples during acute or convalescent COVID-19. Nucleic acid was either cDNA or gDNA, and it came from T cells, B-cell-depleted T cells, or PBMCs.

Authors' methods: Estimation of nucleated cell counts relied on the amplification of reference gene primers. Using immunoSEQ multiplex PCR, the repertoire was profiled, and TCRdb retains in-frame clones only, with some absent. For V, J and clone size, that table is used; D and trimming come from the DNA. The sample yields hundreds of thousands of clones, roughly 89% seen once. Recovered Cohort 3 donors showed two negative PCRs, clearance, or symptom resolution. Trimming removed 7 bases from V and 5 bases from J, with 20 bases in between. This CDR3 has 16 residues. The germline V gene has CDR1 MDHEN and CDR2 SYDVKM.

The V call is TRBV28, the J call TRBJ2-2, with a possible D match to TRBD1 (5 bases). This TCR derives from a man aged 55 to 70 who had recovered from COVID-19. Sequenced: PBMCs or T cells enriched from blood (not recorded which). As DNA, the CDR3 is TGTGCCAGCACCCACCAGGGCCCAAGTATTACCGGGGAGCTGTTTTTT. Protein product: CASTHQGPSITGELFF. The full variable domain, its missing parts supplied by reference TRBV28 and TRBJ2-2, is DVKVTQSSRYLVKRTGEKVFLECVQDMDHENMFWYRQDPGLGLRLIYFSYDVKMKEKGDIPEGYSVSREKKERFSLILESASTNQTSMYLCASTHQGPSITGELFFGEGSRLTVL.